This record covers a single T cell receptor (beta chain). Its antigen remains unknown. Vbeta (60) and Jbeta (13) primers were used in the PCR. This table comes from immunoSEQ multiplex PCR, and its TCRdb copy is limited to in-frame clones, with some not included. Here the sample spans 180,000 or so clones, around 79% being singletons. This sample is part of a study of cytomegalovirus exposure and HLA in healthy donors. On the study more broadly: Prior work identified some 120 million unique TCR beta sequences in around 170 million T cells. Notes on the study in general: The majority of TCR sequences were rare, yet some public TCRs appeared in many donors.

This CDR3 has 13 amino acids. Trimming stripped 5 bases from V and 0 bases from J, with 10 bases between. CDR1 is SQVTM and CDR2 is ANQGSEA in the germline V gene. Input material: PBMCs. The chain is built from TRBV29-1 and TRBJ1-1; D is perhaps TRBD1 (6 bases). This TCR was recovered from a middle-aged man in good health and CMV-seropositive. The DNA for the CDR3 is TGCAGCGTTAAAACAGGGATGAACACTGAAGCTTTCTTT. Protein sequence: CSVKTGMNTEAFF.